This is a list of T cell receptor beta chains from one sample in a study of post-analysis software for immune sequencing data. Each CDR3 protein gets one entry after TCRdb re-called the PCR reads with MiXCR. The data show fewer than 850,000 distinct CDR3 sequences, around 42% seen once. Sequencing input: blood. The source of these receptors is a girl aged 10 to 17 with multiple sclerosis. Both conserved end residues are part of each CDR3. The D gene is left open where the match is weak.

>TRBV29-1|TRBJ2-7|TRBD2
CSVGTSGSGEQYF
>TRBV6-6|TRBJ2-7|NA
CASWGDYEQYF
>TRBV5-6|TRBJ1-1|TRBD1
CASSLVGTGLNTEAFF
>TRBV9|TRBJ1-1|NA
CASSARQGTANTEAFF
>TRBV7-2|TRBJ1-5|NA
CASSPDAQAQPQHF
>TRBV12-3/TRBV12-4|TRBJ2-7|NA
CASSPGLSSYEQYF
>TRBV5-1|TRBJ2-7|TRBD2
CASSKGLAGVHEQYF
>TRBV12-3/TRBV12-4|TRBJ2-3|NA
CASSPWGGASTDTQYF
>TRBV6-2/TRBV6-3|TRBJ1-1|NA
CASSYMSSSSEAFF
>TRBV29-1|TRBJ2-5|NA
CSVPGHLQGTQYF
>TRBV29-1|TRBJ1-6|TRBD1
CSARTGMNSPLHF
>TRBV15|TRBJ2-3|NA
CATSRDGAEDLTDMQYF
>TRBV27|TRBJ2-7|NA
CASSLIQGVTYEQYF
>TRBV4-3|TRBJ2-1|NA
CASSQEGLGNEQFF
>TRBV7-9|TRBJ2-3|NA
CASSLVAGGDTDTQYF
>TRBV20-1|TRBJ2-1|TRBD2
CSAMSGRAVGEQFF
>TRBV5-1|TRBJ2-3|TRBD2
CASSLAGPSGTFSRTQYF
>TRBV6-2/TRBV6-3|NA|NA
CARSTWRAPYNEQYF
>TRBV7-2|TRBJ2-3|TRBD2
CASSLELAGGAQYF
>TRBV6-1|TRBJ2-7|TRBD1
CASSAFKGQGPNEQYF
>TRBV20-1|TRBJ2-1|NA
CSAKNRGTAKTNNEQFF
>TRBV7-2|TRBJ2-3|NA
CASSPLGGVVTDTQYF
>TRBV5-1|NA|TRBD2
CASSQGTSGSHEQYF
>TRBV7-2|TRBJ2-2|NA
CASRTISNTGELFF
>TRBV5-1|TRBJ2-1|TRBD1
CASSATGTGGSEQFF
>TRBV7-8|TRBJ1-5|TRBD1
CASSFDGTGVNQPQHF
>TRBV6-2/TRBV6-3|TRBJ1-5|TRBD1
CASSGDREGSLPQPQHF
>TRBV12-3/TRBV12-4|TRBJ2-1|NA
CASSPVQVGEQFF